This TCR beta chain was identified in a study of shared clonotypes between healthy human individuals. Looking at the study overall: Three plates were used per donor for CD4 naive, three for CD4 memory, two for CD8 naive and one for CD8 memory. The study, taken as a whole, reports: In four donors, approximately 5% of naive CD4 clonotypes appeared in common.

Comment on this clone: What it recognizes is unknown.

Germline values: CDR1 SGHTA, CDR2 FQGTGA. The CDR3 runs to 14 residues. V lost 4 bases, J lost 7 bases, and 16 bases lay in between. What CD8 memory combined were CD45RO+ cells and CCR7-negative CD45RA+ TemRA cells. The protocol was immunoSEQ multiplex PCR, while the TCRdb copy is restricted to in-frame clones and leaves out a portion. The sample includes approximately 710,000 clones, roughly 87% of them seen just once. The chain couples TRBV7-3 to TRBJ1-1; D perhaps matches TRBD1 (6 bases). The sequenced material came from memory CD8+ T cells from PBMCs. Subset in this sample: CD45RO+ cells pooled with CCR7-negative TemRA cells. The origin of this receptor is a man between 18 and 29 years old in good health. Some clones in this sample may be carry-over from other donors' samples. The CDR3 region is CASSSWGQGGEAFF. The CDR3 bases are TGTGCCAGCAGCTCTTGGGGGCAGGGCGGTGAAGCTTTCTTT. The full variable domain, with the rest looked up from reference TRBV7-3 and TRBJ1-1, is GAGVSQTPSNKVTEKGKYVELRCDPISGHTALYWYRQSLGQGPEFLIYFQGTGAADDSGLPNDRFFAVRPEGSVSTLKIQRTERGDSAVYLCASSSWGQGGEAFFGQGTRLTVV.